These T cell receptor beta chains were read from a single sample in a study of neurological immune-mediated disorders. Each CDR3 protein is one row after TCRdb ran MiXCR on the 5' RACE reads. Of about 60,000 distinct CDR3 sequences in the sample, roughly 3.5% are singletons; the top ten hold 1.6%. The sequencing sample was made of PBMCs. These receptors were obtained from a man aged 25 to 40 with multiple sclerosis. Both conserved end residues are part of each CDR3. D genes are given only for firm matches. A clone size is listed for some rows: how often the clone was seen (once, few, many), or a class if it is expanded.

cdr3_nt cdr3_aa clone_size j_call cdr3_length v_call d_call
TGTGCCAGCAGACCCGGGACAGGCAATCAGCCCCAGCATTTT CASRPGTGNQPQHF many TRBJ1-5 14 TRBV6-5 TRBD1
TGTGCCAGCAGTAGAACCCTAATTTACGAGCAGTACTTC CASSRTLIYEQYF many TRBJ2-7 13 TRBV28 NA
TGCGCCAGCAGCCAGCCGGGACAGGCAGTTAATCAGCCCCAGCATTTT CASSQPGQAVNQPQHF many TRBJ1-5 16 TRBV4-1 TRBD1
TGTGCCAGCAGCGAAGACAGGGTTGGCTACACCTTC CASSEDRVGYTF many TRBJ1-2 12 TRBV4-2 TRBD1
TGTGCCAGCAGCTACCCGGGGTCCCAGCAGTTCTTC CASSYPGSQQFF many TRBJ2-1 12 TRBV7-3 NA
TGCGCCAGCGCAACTAGCGGGTCAAGCACAGATACGCAGTATTTT CASATSGSSTDTQYF many TRBJ2-3 15 TRBV5-1 TRBD2
TGCGCCAGCAGCCAAGATTGGTTACAGAACAATCAGCCCCAGCATTTT CASSQDWLQNNQPQHF many TRBJ1-5 16 TRBV4-1 NA
TGCAGTGCCCAGAGAGGGACCCAGTACTTC CSAQRGTQYF NA TRBJ2-5 10 TRBV20-1 NA
TGTGCCAGCAGTTTGACAGGGAGGGAGTCTGGGGCCAACGTCCTGACTTTC CASSLTGRESGANVLTF many TRBJ2-6 17 TRBV27 NA
TGTGCCAGCAGTTTGCGGACAGGGGACTCCTACGAGCAGTACTTC CASSLRTGDSYEQYF few TRBJ2-7 15 TRBV27 TRBD1
TGTGCCAGCAGTTTAGCCTGGGGAGGACAGCCCCAGCATTTT CASSLAWGGQPQHF many TRBJ1-5 14 TRBV12-3/TRBV12-4 NA
TGTGCCAGCAGTTCCTCCGGGATCTATGGCTACACCTTC CASSSSGIYGYTF NA TRBJ1-2 13 TRBV12-3/TRBV12-4 NA
TGTGCCAGCAGCTTGATTAGTAACACTGAAGCTTTCTTT CASSLISNTEAFF many TRBJ1-1 13 TRBV5-5 NA
TGTGCCAGCAGCCCCGAGGGTTGGCGGGAGCTGTTTTTT CASSPEGWRELFF many TRBJ2-2 13 TRBV7-3 NA
TGTGCCAGCAGCGACGTTATGACGAACACCGGGGAGCTGTTTTTT CASSDVMTNTGELFF NA TRBJ2-2 15 TRBV9 NA
TGTGCCAGCAGATGGAGGACAGCGGGAGAGGGCGAGCAGTACTTC CASRWRTAGEGEQYF many TRBJ2-7 15 TRBV6-5 TRBD2
TGTGCCAGCATCAAGAGTGGAGGGGGGCGCCGGGAGCAGTTCTTC CASIKSGGGRREQFF few TRBJ2-1 15 TRBV7-2 NA
TGTGCCAGCAGTTTATCGGGGGGTCCCAGCAATCAGCCCCAGCATTTT CASSLSGGPSNQPQHF few TRBJ1-5 16 TRBV28 NA
TGTGCTAGTGGCCTAACGGCGACCCGGTCCTACGAGCAGTACTTC CASGLTATRSYEQYF many TRBJ2-7 15 TRBV12-5 NA
TGCAGCGTGGGACTAGGGGAGTTTCAGCAGTTCTTC CSVGLGEFQQFF many TRBJ2-1 12 TRBV29-1 TRBD2
TGCAGTGCTAGAGATAGCGGGAGGGCCCCTTACAATGAGCAGTTCTTC CSARDSGRAPYNEQFF many TRBJ2-1 16 TRBV20-1 TRBD2
TGTGCCAGCAGCTTAAGCGGGAGCCTCAACTACGAGCAGTACTTC CASSLSGSLNYEQYF many TRBJ2-7 15 TRBV7-3 TRBD2
TGTGCCAGCAGCCAAAGGACTAGCGGGGGGGCGACCAACACCGGGGAGTTGTTTTTT CASSQRTSGGATNTGELFF many TRBJ2-2 19 TRBV4-2 TRBD2
TGCAGTGCCCCGGGGACAGGGGGTGCCGGGGAGCTGTTTTTT CSAPGTGGAGELFF many TRBJ2-2 14 TRBV20-1 TRBD1
TGCGCCAGCAGCTTGGAAGGAGATACGCAGTATTTT CASSLEGDTQYF many TRBJ2-3 12 TRBV5-1 NA
TGTGCCAGCAGTTCCCCCTTGGGGGGGTCGTCTGATGGCTACACCTTC CASSSPLGGSSDGYTF many TRBJ1-2 16 TRBV6-5 NA
TGCGCCAGCAGCGGAGGACAGGGGGATAATTCACCCCTCCACTTT CASSGGQGDNSPLHF many TRBJ1-6 15 TRBV5-1 TRBD1
TGTGCCAGCAGTCCAATAGCATCCCAAGAGACCCAGTACTTC CASSPIASQETQYF many TRBJ2-5 14 TRBV12-3/TRBV12-4 NA
TGCAGTGCTAGAGGGGGTGGGAGGGGGGAATCAAACATTCAGTACTTC CSARGGGRGESNIQYF medium-sized TRBJ2-4 16 TRBV20-1 NA
TGCAGTGCTCCGCTCCCAGGGCACCCAGATACGCAGTATTTT CSAPLPGHPDTQYF many TRBJ2-3 14 TRBV20-1 NA
TGTGCCATCAGTGAAGCGGGGGGCTTGACCGGGGAGCTGTTTTTT CAISEAGGLTGELFF NA TRBJ2-2 15 TRBV10-3 TRBD2
TGTGCCAGCAGCTTGCTCCCTAGCGGAGGATACGAGCAGTACTTC CASSLLPSGGYEQYF many TRBJ2-7 15 TRBV7-2 TRBD2
TGTGCCATCAGTGAGTCGACGTGGACAGGGATGGGCAAGCCCCAGCATTTT CAISESTWTGMGKPQHF many TRBJ1-5 17 TRBV10-3 TRBD1
TGTGCCAGCACCCGACTAGCGGGGCGATACAATGAGCAGTTCTTC CASTRLAGRYNEQFF many TRBJ2-1 15 TRBV9 TRBD2
TGTGCCAGCAGTCTAGGGGGCTTAAGTACTGAAGCTTTCTTT CASSLGGLSTEAFF many TRBJ1-1 14 TRBV12-3/TRBV12-4 TRBD1
TGCGCCAGCAGCTCGACGGCGGGGACTACTCTCACCGGGGAGCTGTTTTTT CASSSTAGTTLTGELFF many TRBJ2-2 17 TRBV5-1 TRBD2
TGTGCCAGCAGTTACGGGGAATATCAAGAGACCCAGTACTTC CASSYGEYQETQYF many TRBJ2-5 14 TRBV6-5 NA
TGTGCCAGCAGCCGGAGGGGGGAGCAGCCCCAGAATTTT CASSRRGEQPQNF NA TRBJ1-5 13 TRBV3-1 NA
TGTGCCAGCAGTAAATCAGGGGGAGTCGGCTACACCTTC CASSKSGGVGYTF many TRBJ1-2 13 TRBV28 TRBD1
TGTGCCAGCAGTCAGGGGACTAGCACAGATACGCAGTATTTT CASSQGTSTDTQYF many TRBJ2-3 14 TRBV6-5 NA
TGTGCCAGCAGCTTAAATAGGGGGGGTCCAGGGCAGTACTTC CASSLNRGGPGQYF many TRBJ2-7 14 TRBV7-2 NA
TGTGCCAGCAGCTTAGGCGGCGGGAGTGCGGCCGGGGAGCTGTTTTTT CASSLGGGSAAGELFF many TRBJ2-2 16 TRBV7-9 TRBD2
TGTGCCAGCAGTTTAAGGGGGGAACAGGATACGCAGTATTTT CASSLRGEQDTQYF many TRBJ2-3 14 TRBV12-3/TRBV12-4 NA
TGTGCCAGCTCACCGGGAGGGAGGGACTACACTGAAGCTTTCTTT CASSPGGRDYTEAFF NA TRBJ1-1 15 TRBV18 NA
TGCGCCAGCAGCCAAGGTGCCAGGGGAGAGACCCAGTACTTC CASSQGARGETQYF few TRBJ2-5 14 TRBV4-1 NA
TGTGCCAGCAGCCAAGGGGGACAGGGAGACTATGGCTACACCTTC CASSQGGQGDYGYTF many TRBJ1-2 15 TRBV4-2 TRBD1